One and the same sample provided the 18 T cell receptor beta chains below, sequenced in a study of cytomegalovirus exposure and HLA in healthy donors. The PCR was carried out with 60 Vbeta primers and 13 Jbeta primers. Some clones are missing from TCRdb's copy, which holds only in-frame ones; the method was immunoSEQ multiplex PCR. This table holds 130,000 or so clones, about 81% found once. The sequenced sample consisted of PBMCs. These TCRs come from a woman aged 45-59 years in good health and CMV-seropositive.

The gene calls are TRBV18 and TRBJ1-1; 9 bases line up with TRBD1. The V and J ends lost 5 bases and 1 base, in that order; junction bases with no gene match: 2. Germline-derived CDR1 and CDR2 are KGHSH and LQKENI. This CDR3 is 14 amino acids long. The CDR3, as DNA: TGTGCCAGCTCAGCGGGACAGGGGAACACTGAAGCTTTCTTT. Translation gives CASSAGQGNTEAFF.

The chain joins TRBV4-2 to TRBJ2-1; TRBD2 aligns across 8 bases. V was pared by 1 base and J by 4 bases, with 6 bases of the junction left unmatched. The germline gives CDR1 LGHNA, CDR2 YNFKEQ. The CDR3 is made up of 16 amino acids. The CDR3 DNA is TGTGCCAGCAGCCAAGTAGCCAGCGGGGGATACAATGAGCAGTTCTTC. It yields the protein CASSQVASGGYNEQFF.

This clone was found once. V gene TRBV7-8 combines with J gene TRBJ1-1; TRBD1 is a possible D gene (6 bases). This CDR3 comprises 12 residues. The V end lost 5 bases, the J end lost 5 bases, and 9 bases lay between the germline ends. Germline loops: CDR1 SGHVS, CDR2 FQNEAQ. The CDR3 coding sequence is TGTGCCAGCAGCGTTCAGGGGACTGAAGCTTTCTTT. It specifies CASSVQGTEAFF.

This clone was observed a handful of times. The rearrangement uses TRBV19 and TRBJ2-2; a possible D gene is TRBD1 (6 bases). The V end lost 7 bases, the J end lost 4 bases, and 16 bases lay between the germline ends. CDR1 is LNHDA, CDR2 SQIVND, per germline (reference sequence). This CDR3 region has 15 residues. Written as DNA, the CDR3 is TGTGCCAGTACCTCCACCACAGGGCTCACCGGGGAGCTGTTTTTT. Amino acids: CASTSTTGLTGELFF. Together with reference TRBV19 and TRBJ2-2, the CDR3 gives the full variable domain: DGGITQSPKYLFRKEGQNVTLSCEQNLNHDAMYWYRQDPGQGLRLIYYSQIVNDFQKGDIAEGYSVSREKKESFPLTVTSAQKNPTAFYLCASTSTTGLTGELFFGEGSRLTVL.

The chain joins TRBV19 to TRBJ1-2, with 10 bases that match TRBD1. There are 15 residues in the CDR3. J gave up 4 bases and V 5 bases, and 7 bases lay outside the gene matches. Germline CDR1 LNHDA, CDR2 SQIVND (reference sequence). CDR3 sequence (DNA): TGTGCCAGTAGTGGCGACAGGGGGCTGGGCTATGGCTACACCTTC. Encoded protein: CASSGDRGLGYGYTF.

This CDR3 is CASSQDLAGVNEQYF. DNA for the CDR3: TGCGCCAGCAGCCAAGATCTGGCGGGAGTCAACGAGCAGTACTTC. This chain uses TRBV4-3 with TRBJ2-7, with TRBD2 matching 7 bases. The CDR3 covers 15 residues. V was clipped by 0 bases and J by 5 bases; unmatched bases: 7. Germline CDR1 and CDR2: LGHNA and YSLEER.

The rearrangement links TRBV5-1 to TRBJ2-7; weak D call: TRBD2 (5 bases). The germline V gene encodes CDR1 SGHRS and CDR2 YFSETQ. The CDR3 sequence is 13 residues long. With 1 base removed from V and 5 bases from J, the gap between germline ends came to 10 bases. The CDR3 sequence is CASSLRNSDEQYF. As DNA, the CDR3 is TGCGCCAGCAGCTTGAGGAATAGCGACGAGCAGTACTTC.

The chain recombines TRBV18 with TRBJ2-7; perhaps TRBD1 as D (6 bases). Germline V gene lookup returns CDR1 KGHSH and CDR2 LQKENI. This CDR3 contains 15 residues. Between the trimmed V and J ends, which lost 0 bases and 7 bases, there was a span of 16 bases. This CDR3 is CASSPPGRGVVEQYF. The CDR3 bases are TGTGCCAGCTCACCACCGGGCAGGGGAGTGGTGGAGCAGTACTTC.

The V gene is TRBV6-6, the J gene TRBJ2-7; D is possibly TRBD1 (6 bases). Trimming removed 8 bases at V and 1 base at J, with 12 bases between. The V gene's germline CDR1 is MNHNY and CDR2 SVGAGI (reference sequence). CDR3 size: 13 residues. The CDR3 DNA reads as TGTGCCAGCCATACTGGACAGTCCTACGAGCAGTACTTC. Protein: CASHTGQSYEQYF.

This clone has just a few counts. As DNA, the CDR3 is TGTGCCAGTAGTATAATCAGCCGGGGCACTGAAGCTTTCTTT. Translated, it gives CASSIISRGTEAFF. This rearrangement joins TRBV19 to TRBJ1-1, with D hard to call. CDR1 and CDR2 (germline): LNHDA, SQIVND (reference sequence). The V end lost 2 bases, the J end lost 4 bases, and 11 bases lay between the germline ends. The CDR3 has 14 residues.

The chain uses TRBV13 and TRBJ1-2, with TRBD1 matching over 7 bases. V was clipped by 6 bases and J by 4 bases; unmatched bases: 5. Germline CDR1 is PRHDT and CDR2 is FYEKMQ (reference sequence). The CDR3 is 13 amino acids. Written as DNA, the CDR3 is TGTGCCAGCAGTCGACAGGGCGGCTATGGCTACACCTTC. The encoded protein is CASSRQGGYGYTF.

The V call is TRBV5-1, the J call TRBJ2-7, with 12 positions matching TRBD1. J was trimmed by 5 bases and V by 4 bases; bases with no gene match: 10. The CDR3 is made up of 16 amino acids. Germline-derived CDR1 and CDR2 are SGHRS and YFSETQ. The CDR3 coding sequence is TGCGCCAGCAGCAACCGGGACAGGGGGCGCGAACACGAGCAGTACTTC. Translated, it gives CASSNRDRGREHEQYF.

CDR3 region: CASTTDRGGNTEAFF. DNA for the CDR3: TGTGCCAGCACGACAGACAGGGGAGGGAACACTGAAGCTTTCTTT. V gene TRBV27 combines with J gene TRBJ1-1; 8 positions agree with TRBD1. J lost 1 base, V lost 7 bases, and 8 bases had no gene match. CDR3 length: 15 residues. Germline CDR1 is MNHEY and CDR2 is SMNVEV (reference sequence).

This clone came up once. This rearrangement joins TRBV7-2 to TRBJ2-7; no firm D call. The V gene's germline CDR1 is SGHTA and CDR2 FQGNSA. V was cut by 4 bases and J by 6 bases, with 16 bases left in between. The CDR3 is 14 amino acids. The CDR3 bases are TGTGCCAGCAGCTCGGATTTGGGCAGCCCCGAGCAGTACTTC. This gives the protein CASSSDLGSPEQYF.

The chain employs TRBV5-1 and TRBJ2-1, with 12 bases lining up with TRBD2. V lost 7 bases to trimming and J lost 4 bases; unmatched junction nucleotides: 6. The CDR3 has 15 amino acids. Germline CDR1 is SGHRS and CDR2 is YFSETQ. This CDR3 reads CASYLTSGGYNEQFF. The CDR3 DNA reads TGCGCCAGCTACCTGACTAGCGGGGGTTACAATGAGCAGTTCTTC.

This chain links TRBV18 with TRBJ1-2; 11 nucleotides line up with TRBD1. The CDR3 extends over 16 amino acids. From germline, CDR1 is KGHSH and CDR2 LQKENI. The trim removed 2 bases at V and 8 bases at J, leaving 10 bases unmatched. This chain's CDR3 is CASSPSQDRGLRGYTF. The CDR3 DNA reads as TGTGCCAGCTCACCATCGCAGGACAGGGGGCTTAGGGGCTACACCTTC.

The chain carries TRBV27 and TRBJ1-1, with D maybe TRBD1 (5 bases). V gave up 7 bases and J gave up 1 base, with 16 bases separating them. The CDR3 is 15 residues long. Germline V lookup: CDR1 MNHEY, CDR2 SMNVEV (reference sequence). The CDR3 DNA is TGTGCCAGCACCCCAGGTGGGGCGGCGAACACTGAAGCTTTCTTT. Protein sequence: CASTPGGAANTEAFF.

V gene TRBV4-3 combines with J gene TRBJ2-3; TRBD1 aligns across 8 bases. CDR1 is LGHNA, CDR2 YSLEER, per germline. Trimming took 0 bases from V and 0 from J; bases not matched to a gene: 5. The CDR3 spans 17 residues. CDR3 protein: CASSQDRTGLSTDTQYF. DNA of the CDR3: TGCGCCAGCAGCCAAGATAGGACAGGGCTAAGCACAGATACGCAGTATTTT.